This T cell receptor (beta chain) was sequenced during a study of blood T cells in healthy people across ages (dated by TCRdb to the mid-2010s). Regarding the research as a whole: In model experiments, template switching captured about one uniquely barcoded TCR beta cDNA molecule for every two T cells. Using deep sequencing normalized with unique cDNA molecular identifiers, the study measured how TCR beta repertoire diversity changes with age. Donors of different ages were randomly distributed across sequencing lanes to avoid experimental bias. Using the same blood draw, the study looked at two additional independent replicas of 1 million unique cDNA reads for two donors, one aged 18 to 30 and the other aged 80 or older. The donors were divided into four age groups: young (average approximately 17 years), middle-aged (approximately 39), aged (about 56) and long-lived (roughly 82). The research as a whole found: Because the CMV infection status of the donors was unknown, age-related changes in expanded clonotypes may potentially have been confounded. As age increased, observed TCR beta diversity per million T cells dropped in a roughly linear way, and a significant reduction was already evident by age 40. Estimates of total diversity based on one million sequenced T cells were considered lower bounds and underestimates. Observed TCR beta diversity correlated strongly with the percentage of naive T cells measured by flow cytometry. Compared with the aged group, the long-lived group had more naive CD4+ T cells, fewer expanded clones and increased TCR diversity, suggesting age selection. Bulk unsorted PBMC profiling prevented conclusive comparison of naive and antigen-experienced compartments.

Systemically healthy Caucasian individuals from Russia, some 38 in total and aged roughly 6 to 100 years, were included as donors. About 9.8 milliliters of peripheral blood were drawn from each donor into EDTA-treated Vacutainer tubes. Ficoll-Paque density-gradient centrifugation was used to isolate PBMCs, with at least 6.5 million per sample. Trizol reagent was used to extract total RNA from the PBMCs, yielding at least 5.5 micrograms per sample. For every donor, flow cytometry on a PBMC aliquot measured the percentage of naive CD45RAhigh/CD27high T cells. This clonotype was counted between two and nine times. Its antigen is not yet known. No base quality information exists; no much larger clone differs at one position. The CDR3 spans 12 residues, from the cysteine through the phenylalanine. This entry keeps only the CDR3 DNA: 36 bases, framed from base 1. The V and J ends are trimmed by 2 bases and 4 bases, leaving 6 bases between them. Per the germline V gene (reference sequence), SEHNR is the CDR1 and FQNEAQ is the CDR2.

Receptor libraries were prepared by 5' RACE. Sequencing used an Illumina HiSeq 2500. A second PCR of about 7 to 12 cycles was performed with a sample-barcoded 5' primer and a J-beta primer mix. A template-switch 5' adaptor carrying 12 random nucleotides introduced a unique molecular identifier onto each TCR beta cDNA molecule. Each sample yielded at least 3 million CDR3-containing paired-end reads. All of the RNA was converted into first-strand cDNA using the Mint cDNA synthesis kit, with a TRBC-specific oligonucleotide serving as the primer. Following uracil-DNA glycosylase treatment, a first 18-cycle PCR with universal primers M1SS and BC2_uni_R was performed on all cDNA. The authors processed their data as follows. Each sample was normalized by randomly selecting 1 million high-quality reads, each carrying a distinct molecular identifier. Instead of being binned into consensus sequences, reads with shared molecular identifiers were discarded. MiTCR, with a Q25 quality threshold and the strictest error-elimination algorithm, was used for CDR3 identification, clonotype clustering and error correction. A nonparametric unseen species model with Euler transformation was used to estimate a lower bound on total TCR beta diversity. TCRdb passed the public sequencing reads through fastp at Q25 and MiXCR, retaining productive beta sequences. Each CDR3 protein gets just one entry, which takes the most common genes and DNA from the rows behind it. The V and J calls and clone size come from TCRdb's table, not from the authors' own analysis. Here the sample has about 1.6 million distinct CDR3 sequences; about 32% occur a single time. The biggest ten clones account for about 11% of the sample.

The specimen sequenced was blood. This TCR was recovered from a woman in her 30s in good health. The V gene is TRBV7-9 and the J gene is TRBJ2-7, with no reliable assignment of the D segment. The CDR3 reads as follows: CASSLYTYEQYF. The base sequence is TGTGCCAGCAGCTTATACACTTACGAGCAGTACTTC.